The rows below give T cell receptor beta chains drawn from one sample of a study of T cell responses to AZD1222 COVID-19 vaccine. The method was immunoSEQ multiplex PCR; TCRdb's version includes in-frame clones alone and lacks a portion of them. The sample has 200,000 to 250,000 clones; approximately 94% are singletons. The sample consisted of peripheral blood, taken 28 days after the second dose of the MenACWY control vaccine. The receptors originated from an adult who received the MenACWY meningococcal vaccine as a control. Both conserved end residues are part of each CDR3. D genes are given only for firm matches. The size entry is marked missing in some rows and otherwise reads once, few, many or a size class.

TRBJ2-7 | . | TRBV7-8 | . | CASSHPAAEQYF | TGTGCCAGCAGCCACCCTGCAGCCGAGCAGTACTTC
TRBJ1-1 | TRBD1 | TRBV10-3 | . | CAITGQERGTEAFF | TGTGCCATCACTGGACAGGAGAGGGGAACTGAAGCTTTCTTT
TRBJ2-7 | TRBD1 | TRBV27 | . | CASGRDRGLDEQYF | TGTGCCAGCGGCCGGGACAGGGGGCTGGACGAGCAGTACTTC
TRBJ2-7 | . | TRBV15 | . | CATSRAGVFYEQYF | TGTGCCACCAGCAGAGCGGGAGTGTTCTACGAGCAGTACTTC
TRBJ2-7 | TRBD1 | TRBV5-6 | . | CASSPGQRIYEQYF | TGTGCCAGCAGCCCGGGACAGAGAATCTACGAGCAGTACTTC
TRBJ1-5 | TRBD1 | TRBV27 | . | CATSGTGADQPQHF | TGTGCCACAAGTGGGACAGGCGCAGATCAGCCCCAGCATTTT
TRBJ2-3 | TRBD2 | TRBV15 | . | CATSRELAGASTDTQYF | TGTGCCACCAGCAGAGAGCTAGCGGGGGCTAGCACAGATACGCAGTATTTT
TRBJ2-5 | TRBD2 | TRBV6-5 | . | CASNPTGGGETQYF | TGTGCCAGCAACCCGACGGGGGGAGGAGAGACCCAGTACTTC
TRBJ2-7 | TRBD2 | TRBV7-2 | . | CASSRTSGVSYEQYF | TGTGCCAGCAGTCGGACTAGCGGGGTCTCCTACGAGCAGTACTTC
TRBJ2-1 | TRBD2 | TRBV5-1 | . | CASSLSAGAYNEQFF | TGCGCCAGCAGCTTGAGCGCGGGGGCCTACAATGAGCAGTTCTTC
TRBJ2-1 | . | TRBV28 | . | CASNRPAGSEQFF | TGTGCCAGCAACAGACCCGCGGGGAGTGAGCAGTTCTTC
TRBJ1-2 | . | TRBV4-3 | once | CASSPSGGNYGYTF | TGCGCCAGCAGCCCGAGCGGGGGGAACTATGGCTACACCTTC
TRBJ1-2 | . | TRBV18 | . | CASSPKEGHYGYTF | TGTGCCAGCTCGCCTAAGGAGGGTCACTATGGCTACACCTTC
TRBJ1-2 | . | TRBV2 | . | CANWRRAGGYTF | TGTGCCAACTGGCGGAGGGCGGGGGGCTACACCTTC
TRBJ2-7 | TRBD1 | TRBV18 | . | CASSPRQGVYEQYF | TGTGCCAGCTCACCACGACAGGGGGTGTACGAGCAGTACTTC
TRBJ2-2 | . | TRBV7-3 | . | CASSLSGNTGELFF | TGTGCCAGCAGCTTAAGTGGGAACACCGGGGAGCTGTTTTTT
TRBJ2-2 | TRBD2 | TRBV9 | . | CASSESGGVNPGELFF | TGTGCCAGCAGCGAGAGCGGGGGGGTCAATCCCGGGGAGCTGTTTTTT
TRBJ2-7 | TRBD1 | TRBV11-3 | . | CASSLTGAYEQYF | TGTGCCAGCAGCTTGACAGGGGCCTACGAGCAGTACTTC
TRBJ2-7 | . | TRBV2 | . | CASSASPLRRYDEQYF | TGTGCCAGCAGCGCCTCTCCTTTGCGGCGTTATGACGAGCAGTACTTC
TRBJ2-7 | . | TRBV10-3 | once | CAISAPTEGRYEQYF | TGTGCCATCAGTGCTCCGACGGAGGGCCGCTACGAGCAGTACTTC
TRBJ2-7 | . | TRBV27 | once | CASSPQQGKTYEQYF | TGTGCCAGCAGTCCACAACAGGGTAAGACCTACGAGCAGTACTTC
TRBJ2-7 | TRBD2 | TRBV2 | . | CASMGRLGAGSLEQYF | TGTGCCAGCATGGGGAGACTTGGAGCGGGGTCCCTCGAGCAGTACTTC
TRBJ1-5 | . | TRBV9 | . | CASSVGGEDQPQHF | TGTGCCAGCAGCGTTGGGGGAGAAGATCAGCCCCAGCATTTT
TRBJ2-1 | TRBD2 | TRBV7-3 | once | CASSLSGSSYNEQFF | TGTGCCAGCAGCTTAAGCGGGAGCTCCTACAATGAGCAGTTCTTC
TRBJ1-3 | . | TRBV5-6 | once | CASSFGGASGNTIYF | TGTGCCAGCAGCTTCGGGGGCGCAAGTGGAAACACCATATATTTT
TRBJ1-1 | TRBD1 | TRBV28 | . | CASSLIPGQGSEAFF | TGTGCCAGCAGTCTCATTCCGGGACAGGGGTCTGAAGCTTTCTTT
TRBJ1-1 | . | TRBV27 | . | CASSPFETGSTEAFF | TGTGCCAGCAGCCCTTTTGAAACGGGGTCCACTGAAGCTTTCTTT
TRBJ2-1 | . | TRBV2 | . | CASSVRLVLGSVEQFF | TGTGCCAGCAGTGTTAGACTAGTACTTGGTTCGGTTGAGCAGTTCTTC
TRBJ1-4 | . | TRBV15 | . | CATSRDSGLEKLFF | TGTGCCACCAGCAGAGATAGTGGGCTTGAAAAACTGTTTTTT
TRBJ2-7 | . | TRBV18 | . | CASSPLSGQAGGEQYF | TGTGCCAGCTCACCATTATCCGGACAGGCCGGGGGGGAGCAGTACTTC
TRBJ2-2 | . | TRBV7-8 | . | CASSFGVTRGPNTGELFF | TGTGCCAGCAGCTTCGGGGTCACAAGGGGCCCGAACACCGGGGAGCTGTTTTTT
TRBJ1-1 | TRBD1 | TRBV5-1 | . | CASNTGGEAFF | TGCGCCAGCAACACAGGGGGGGAAGCTTTCTTT
TRBJ2-5 | . | TRBV12-3/TRBV12-4 | . | CAVGGDLETQYF | TGTGCGGTAGGGGGTGATTTAGAGACCCAGTACTTC
TRBJ2-2 | . | TRBV23-1 | . | CASSQSRDGLLGGTGELFF | TGCGCCAGCAGTCAATCGAGGGACGGTCTCCTCGGGGGAACCGGGGAGCTGTTTTTT
TRBJ2-3 | TRBD2 | TRBV7-8 | . | CASSLGPGGQADTQYF | TGTGCCAGCAGCTTAGGTCCGGGGGGTCAGGCAGATACGCAGTATTTT
TRBJ1-5 | TRBD1 | TRBV28 | . | CASSLLDRENQPQHF | TGTGCCAGCAGTTTATTGGACAGGGAGAATCAGCCCCAGCATTTT
TRBJ1-5 | . | TRBV19 | . | CASSISGRSNQPQHF | TGTGCCAGTAGTATTTCTGGGCGAAGCAATCAGCCCCAGCATTTT
TRBJ1-4 | TRBD1 | TRBV6-5 | . | CASSYEPGQANEKLFF | TGTGCCAGCAGTTACGAGCCGGGACAGGCAAATGAAAAACTGTTTTTT
TRBJ2-2 | TRBD2 | TRBV14 | . | CASSQEGGLGGELFF | TGTGCCAGCAGCCAAGAGGGAGGGCTCGGCGGGGAGCTGTTTTTT
TRBJ2-2 | . | TRBV25-1 | few | CASSPVGHGELFF | TGTGCCAGCAGCCCGGTGGGGCACGGGGAGCTGTTTTTT
TRBJ2-2 | . | TRBV5-8 | . | CASSLQGRRTGELFF | TGTGCCAGCAGCTTACAGGGGAGGCGTACCGGGGAGCTGTTTTTT
TRBJ1-1 | . | TRBV5-5 | . | CASSGIQGKNTEAFF | TGTGCCAGCAGCGGAATACAGGGCAAGAACACTGAAGCTTTCTTT
TRBJ2-1 | . | TRBV3-1/TRBV3-2 | once | CASSQGGRGPYNEQFF | TGTGCCAGCAGCCAAGGGGGGCGGGGGCCTTACAATGAGCAGTTCTTC
TRBJ1-2 | . | TRBV6-5 | . | CASTPNRGAGYGYTF | TGTGCCAGCACTCCCAACCGGGGGGCAGGCTATGGCTACACCTTC
TRBJ2-7 | . | TRBV11-1 | . | CASSLLRDSNYEQYF | TGTGCCAGCAGCTTACTGAGGGATAGCAACTACGAGCAGTACTTC